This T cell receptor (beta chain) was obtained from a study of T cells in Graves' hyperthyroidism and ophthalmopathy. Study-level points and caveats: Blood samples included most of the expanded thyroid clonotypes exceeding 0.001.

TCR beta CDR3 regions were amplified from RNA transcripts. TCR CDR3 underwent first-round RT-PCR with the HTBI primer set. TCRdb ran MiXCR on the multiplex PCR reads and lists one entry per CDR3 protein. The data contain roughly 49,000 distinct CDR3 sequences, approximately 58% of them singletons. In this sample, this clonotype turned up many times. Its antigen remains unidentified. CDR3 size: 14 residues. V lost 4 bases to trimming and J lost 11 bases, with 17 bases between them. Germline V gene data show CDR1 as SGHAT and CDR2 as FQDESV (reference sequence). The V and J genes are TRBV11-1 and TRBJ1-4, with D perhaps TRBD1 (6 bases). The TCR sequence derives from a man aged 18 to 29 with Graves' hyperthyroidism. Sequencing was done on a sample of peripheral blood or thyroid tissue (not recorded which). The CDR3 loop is CASSSRQDYGKLFF. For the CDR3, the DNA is TGTGCCAGCAGCTCTCGACAGGATTATGGGAAACTGTTTTTT.